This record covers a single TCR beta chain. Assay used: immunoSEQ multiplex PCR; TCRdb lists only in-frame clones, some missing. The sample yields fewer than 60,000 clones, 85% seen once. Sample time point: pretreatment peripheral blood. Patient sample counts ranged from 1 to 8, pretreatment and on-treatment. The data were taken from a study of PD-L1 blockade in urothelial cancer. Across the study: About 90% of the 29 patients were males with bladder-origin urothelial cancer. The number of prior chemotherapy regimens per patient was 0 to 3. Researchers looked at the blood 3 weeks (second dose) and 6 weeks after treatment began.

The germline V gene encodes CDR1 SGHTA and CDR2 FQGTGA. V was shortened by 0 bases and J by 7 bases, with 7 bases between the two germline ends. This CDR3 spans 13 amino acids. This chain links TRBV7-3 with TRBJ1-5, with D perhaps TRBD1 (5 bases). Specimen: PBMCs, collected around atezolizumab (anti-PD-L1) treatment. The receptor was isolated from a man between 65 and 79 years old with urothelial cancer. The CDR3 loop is CASSLTTGQPQHF. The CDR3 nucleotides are TGTGCCAGCAGCTTAACCACAGGACAGCCCCAGCATTTT.